The present TCR beta chain was sequenced within a study of blood T cell repertoires in COVID-19. Turning to the study itself: T cells, B-cell-depleted T cells, or PBMCs provided the cDNA or gDNA that served as material.

Measured with immunoSEQ multiplex PCR; TCRdb has only the in-frame clones, and not every one. The sample has 150,000 to 200,000 clones, around 84% seen once. Sequenced input: peripheral blood. This TCR was sampled from a human donor with acute or convalescent COVID-19. The donor label of this sample is uncertain.

CDR3 sequence reads: CASSLDSQPQHF. CDR3 nucleotides: TGTGCCAGCAGCTTAGATTCGCAGCCCCAGCATTTT. This rearrangement joins TRBV7-9 to TRBJ1-5; D is unresolved. V was cut by 1 base and J by 7 bases, with 5 bases left in between. CDR3 length: 12 residues. Germline V gene sequence: CDR1 SEHNR, CDR2 FQNEAQ (reference sequence).